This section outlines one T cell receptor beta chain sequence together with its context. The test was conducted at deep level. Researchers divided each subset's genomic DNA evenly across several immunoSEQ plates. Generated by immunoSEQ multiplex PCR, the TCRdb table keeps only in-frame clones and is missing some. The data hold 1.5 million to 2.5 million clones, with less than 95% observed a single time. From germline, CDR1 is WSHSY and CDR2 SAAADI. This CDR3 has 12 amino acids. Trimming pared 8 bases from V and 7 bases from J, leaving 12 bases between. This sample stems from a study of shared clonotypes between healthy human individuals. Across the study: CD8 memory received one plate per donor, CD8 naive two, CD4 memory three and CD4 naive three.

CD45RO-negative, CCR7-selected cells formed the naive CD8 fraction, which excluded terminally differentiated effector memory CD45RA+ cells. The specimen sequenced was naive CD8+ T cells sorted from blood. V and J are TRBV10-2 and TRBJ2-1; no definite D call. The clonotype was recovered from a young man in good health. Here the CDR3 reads CASGYNVNEQFF. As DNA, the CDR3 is TGCGCCAGCGGCTATAATGTAAATGAGCAGTTCTTC.